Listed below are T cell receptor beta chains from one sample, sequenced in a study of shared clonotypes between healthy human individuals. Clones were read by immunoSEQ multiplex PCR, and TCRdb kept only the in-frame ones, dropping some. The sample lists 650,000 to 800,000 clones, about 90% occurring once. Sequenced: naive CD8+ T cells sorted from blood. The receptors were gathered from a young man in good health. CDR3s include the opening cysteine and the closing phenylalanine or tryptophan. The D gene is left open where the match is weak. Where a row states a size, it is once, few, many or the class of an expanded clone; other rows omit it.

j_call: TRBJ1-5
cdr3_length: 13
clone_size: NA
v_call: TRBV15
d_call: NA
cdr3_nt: TGTGCCACCAGCAGAGAACACAATCAGCCCCAGCATTTT
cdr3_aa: CATSREHNQPQHF

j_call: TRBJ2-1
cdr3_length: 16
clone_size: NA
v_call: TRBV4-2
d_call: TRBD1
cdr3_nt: TGTGCCAGCAGCCACTGGACAGGACCCTCCTACAATGAGCAGTTCTTC
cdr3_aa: CASSHWTGPSYNEQFF

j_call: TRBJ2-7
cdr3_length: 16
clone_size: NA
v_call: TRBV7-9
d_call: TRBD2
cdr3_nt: TGTGCCAGCAGCAGCGGGGAGGGGCGCGGGTACTACGAGCAGTACTTC
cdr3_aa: CASSSGEGRGYYEQYF

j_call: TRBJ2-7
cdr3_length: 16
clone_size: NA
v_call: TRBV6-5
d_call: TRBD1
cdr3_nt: TGTGCCAGCAGTTACCTCGGGACAGGGATGGCCTACGAGCAGTACTTC
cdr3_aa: CASSYLGTGMAYEQYF

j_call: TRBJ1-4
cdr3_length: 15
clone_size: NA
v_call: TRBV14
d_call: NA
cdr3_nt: TGTGCCAGCAGCCAAGTTACGGGGGTCGGGGAAAAACTGTTTTTT
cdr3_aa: CASSQVTGVGEKLFF

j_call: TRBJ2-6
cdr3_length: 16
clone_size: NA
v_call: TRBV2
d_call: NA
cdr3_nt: TGTGCCAGCAGCGACGCAGGCCGCTCTGGGGCCAACGTCCTGACTTTC
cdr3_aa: CASSDAGRSGANVLTF

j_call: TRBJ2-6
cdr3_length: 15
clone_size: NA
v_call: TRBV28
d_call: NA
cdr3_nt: TGTGCCAGCAGGAGAGGGGGCTCTGGGGCCAACGTCCTGACTTTC
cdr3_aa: CASRRGGSGANVLTF

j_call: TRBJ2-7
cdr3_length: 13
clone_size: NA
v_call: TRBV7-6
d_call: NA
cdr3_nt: TGTGCCAGCAGCCCCGGTGAAGGTTACGAGCAGTACTTC
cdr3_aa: CASSPGEGYEQYF

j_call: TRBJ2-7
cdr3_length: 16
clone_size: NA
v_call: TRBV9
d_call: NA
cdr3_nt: TGTGCCAGCAGTCGTAAGGGTAGACAGGACTTTTACGAGCAGTACTTC
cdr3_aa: CASSRKGRQDFYEQYF

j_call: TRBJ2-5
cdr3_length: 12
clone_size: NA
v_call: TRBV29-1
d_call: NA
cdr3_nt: TGCAGCGTTCTCATTTTAGGAGAGACCCAGTACTTC
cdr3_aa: CSVLILGETQYF

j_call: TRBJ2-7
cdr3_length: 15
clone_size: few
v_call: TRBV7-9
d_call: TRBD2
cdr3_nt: TGTGCCAGCAGTCCCGGGACTAGCGAATCCTACGAGCAGTACTTC
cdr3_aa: CASSPGTSESYEQYF

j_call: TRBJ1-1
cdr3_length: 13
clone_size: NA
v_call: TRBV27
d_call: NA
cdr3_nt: TGTGCCAGCAGTTTATCACCTTCGACTGAAGCTTTCTTT
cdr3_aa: CASSLSPSTEAFF

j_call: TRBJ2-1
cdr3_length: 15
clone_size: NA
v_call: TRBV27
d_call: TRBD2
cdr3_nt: TGTGCCAGCAGTTTGAGCGGGAGGGCCGCGAATGAGCAGTTCTTC
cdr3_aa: CASSLSGRAANEQFF

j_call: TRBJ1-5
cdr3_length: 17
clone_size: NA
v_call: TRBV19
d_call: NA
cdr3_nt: TGTGCCAGTAGTATGGTATTGGCCGTGGAGAGCAATCAGCCCCAGCATTTT
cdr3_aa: CASSMVLAVESNQPQHF

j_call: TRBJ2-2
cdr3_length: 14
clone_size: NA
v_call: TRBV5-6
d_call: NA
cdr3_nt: TGTGCCGGGATAGGGGCGGTAAACACCGGGGAGCTGTTTTTT
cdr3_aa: CAGIGAVNTGELFF

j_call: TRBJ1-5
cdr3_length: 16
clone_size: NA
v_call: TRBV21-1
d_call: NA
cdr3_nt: TGTGCCAGCAGCAAGGGGGACATGGATAGCAATCAGCCCCAGCATTTT
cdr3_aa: CASSKGDMDSNQPQHF

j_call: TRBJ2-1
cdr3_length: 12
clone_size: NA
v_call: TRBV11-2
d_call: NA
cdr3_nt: TGTGCCAGCAGCTTAGGGCCAATTGAGCAGTTCTTC
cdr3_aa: CASSLGPIEQFF

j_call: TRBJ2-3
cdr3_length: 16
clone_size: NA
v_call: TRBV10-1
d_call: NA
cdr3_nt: TGCGCCAGCAGTGAGGGGGGACATTGGGGCACAGATACGCAGTATTTT
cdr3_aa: CASSEGGHWGTDTQYF

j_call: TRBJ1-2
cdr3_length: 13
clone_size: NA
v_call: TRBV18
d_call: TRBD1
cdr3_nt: TGTGCCAGCTCAAGGGACAGGGGCTTTGGCTACACCTTC
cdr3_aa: CASSRDRGFGYTF

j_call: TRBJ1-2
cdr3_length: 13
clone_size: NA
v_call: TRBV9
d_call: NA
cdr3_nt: TGTGCCAGCAGCGTATCGGGAAACTATGGCTACACCTTC
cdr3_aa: CASSVSGNYGYTF

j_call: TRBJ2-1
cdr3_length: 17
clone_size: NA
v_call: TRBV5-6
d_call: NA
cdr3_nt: TGTGCCAGCAGCTTGACCTCAACTAGATCCCTATACAATGAGCAGTTCTTC
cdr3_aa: CASSLTSTRSLYNEQFF

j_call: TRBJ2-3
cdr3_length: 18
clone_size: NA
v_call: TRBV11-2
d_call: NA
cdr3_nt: TGTGCCAGCCCCCCCGACCCATCCTCAGGACTCACTACAGATACGCAGTATTTT
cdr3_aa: CASPPDPSSGLTTDTQYF

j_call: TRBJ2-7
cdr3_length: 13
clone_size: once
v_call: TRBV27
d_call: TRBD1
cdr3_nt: TGTGCCAGCGGGGGACAGGGTCCCCACGAGCAGTACTTC
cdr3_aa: CASGGQGPHEQYF

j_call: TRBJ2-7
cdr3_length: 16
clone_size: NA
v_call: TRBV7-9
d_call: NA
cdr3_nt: TGTGCCAGCAGCGCCGGGCGGTCAGGGAAGGAAGGAGAGCAGTACTTC
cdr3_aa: CASSAGRSGKEGEQYF

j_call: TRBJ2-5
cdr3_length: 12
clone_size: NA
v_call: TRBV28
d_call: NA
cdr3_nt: TGTGCCAGCAGTTTGAGAGTTGAGACCCAGTACTTC
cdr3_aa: CASSLRVETQYF

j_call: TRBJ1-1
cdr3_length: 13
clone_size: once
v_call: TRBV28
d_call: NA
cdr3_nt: TGTGCCAGCAGTTTATCGGGGAACACTGAAGCTTTCTTT
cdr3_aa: CASSLSGNTEAFF

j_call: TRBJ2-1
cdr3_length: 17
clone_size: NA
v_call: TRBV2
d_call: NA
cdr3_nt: TGTGCCAGCGGGCTTGGAGGGGTAGGAATTCATTTTGGTGAGCAGTTCTTC
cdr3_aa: CASGLGGVGIHFGEQFF

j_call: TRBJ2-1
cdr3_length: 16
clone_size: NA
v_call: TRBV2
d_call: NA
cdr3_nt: TGTGCCAGCAGATTATTAGGTGAGGTCTCCTACAATGAGCAGTTCTTC
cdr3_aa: CASRLLGEVSYNEQFF

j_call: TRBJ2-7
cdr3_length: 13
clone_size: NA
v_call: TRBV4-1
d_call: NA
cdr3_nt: TGCGCCAGCAGCCACGTGGGAGCCCCCGAGCAGTACTTC
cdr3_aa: CASSHVGAPEQYF

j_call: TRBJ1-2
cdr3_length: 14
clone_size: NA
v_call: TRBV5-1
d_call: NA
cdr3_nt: TGCGCCAGCAGCCCCGAGGACAGCTTTTATGGCTACACCTTC
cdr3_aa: CASSPEDSFYGYTF

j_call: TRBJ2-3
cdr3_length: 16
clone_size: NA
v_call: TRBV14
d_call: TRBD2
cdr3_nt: TGTGCCAGCAGCCAAGCGAATAGCGGGAGAACAGATACGCAGTATTTT
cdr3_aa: CASSQANSGRTDTQYF

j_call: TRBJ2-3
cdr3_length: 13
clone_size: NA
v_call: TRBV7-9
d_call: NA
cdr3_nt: TGTGCCAGCAGCGTGAGGGGGATAGATACGCAGTATTTT
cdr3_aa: CASSVRGIDTQYF

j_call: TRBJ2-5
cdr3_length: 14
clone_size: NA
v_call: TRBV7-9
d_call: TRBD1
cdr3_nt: TGTGCCAGCAGCCCGCGGGACAGGGTAGAGACCCAGTACTTC
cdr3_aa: CASSPRDRVETQYF

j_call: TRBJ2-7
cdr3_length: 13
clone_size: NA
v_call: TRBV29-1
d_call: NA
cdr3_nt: TGCAGCGTTGAAGTTTCGGGGACCTACGAGCAGTACTTC
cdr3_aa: CSVEVSGTYEQYF

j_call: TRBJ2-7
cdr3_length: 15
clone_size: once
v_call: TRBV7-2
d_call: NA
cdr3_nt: TGTGCCAGCAGCTTACCTAGGACTGGGACCTACGAGCAGTACTTC
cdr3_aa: CASSLPRTGTYEQYF

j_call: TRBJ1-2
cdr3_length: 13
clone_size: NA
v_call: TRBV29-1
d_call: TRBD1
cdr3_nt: TGCAGCGTCGCAGGGACAGAAAGCTATGGCTACACCTTC
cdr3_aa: CSVAGTESYGYTF

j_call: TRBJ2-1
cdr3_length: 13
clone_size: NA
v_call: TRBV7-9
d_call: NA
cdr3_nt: TGTGCCAGCAGCTCTCAGGGTATTGGTGAGCAGTTCTTC
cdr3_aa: CASSSQGIGEQFF

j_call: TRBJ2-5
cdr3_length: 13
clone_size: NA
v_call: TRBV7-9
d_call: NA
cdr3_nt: TGTGCCAGCAGCTTAGTGACTCGGGAGACCCAGTACTTC
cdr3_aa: CASSLVTRETQYF

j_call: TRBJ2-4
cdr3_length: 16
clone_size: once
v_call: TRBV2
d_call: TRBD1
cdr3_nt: TGTGCCAGCAGTGATGGACAGGGGGTAGCCAAAAACATTCAGTACTTC
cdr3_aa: CASSDGQGVAKNIQYF

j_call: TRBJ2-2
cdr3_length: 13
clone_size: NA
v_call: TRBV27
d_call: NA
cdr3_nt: TGTGCCAGCAGTTTGCAGATCACCGGGGAGCTGTTTTTT
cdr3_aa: CASSLQITGELFF

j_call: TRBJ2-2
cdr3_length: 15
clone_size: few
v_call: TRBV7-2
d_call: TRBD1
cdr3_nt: TGTGCCAGCAGCTTTGGCAGGGGGAGAACCGGGGAGCTGTTTTTT
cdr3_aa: CASSFGRGRTGELFF

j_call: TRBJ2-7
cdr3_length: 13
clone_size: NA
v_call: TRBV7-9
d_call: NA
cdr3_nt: TGTGCCAGCAGCTCCCGGGACTCCTACGAGCAGTACTTC
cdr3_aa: CASSSRDSYEQYF